This paragraph reports one T cell receptor (beta chain). The antigen is undetermined. This entry belongs to a study of cytomegalovirus exposure and HLA in healthy donors. The PCR contained 60 Vbeta and 13 Jbeta primers. The data were produced by immunoSEQ multiplex PCR, yet TCRdb's version contains in-frame clones alone and is incomplete. The data show fewer than 150,000 clones, over 65% seen once. Study-level points and caveats: The investigators catalogued 164 TCR beta chains as cytomegalovirus-associated. A later analysis by the authors found several of the most significant clusters apparently linked to common viral pathogens. TCR beta sequences reportedly predicted most subjects' HLA-A and HLA-B alleles accurately.

This CDR3 is built from 15 residues. The V gene's germline CDR1 is GTSNPN and CDR2 SVGIG (reference sequence). The trim removed 1 base at V and 11 bases at J, leaving 14 bases unmatched. The sequenced sample consisted of PBMCs. J is TRBJ1-1 and V is TRBV30, with 9 bases matching TRBD1. The clonotype comes from a woman between 35 and 50 years old in good health and CMV-seropositive. This CDR3 reads CAWSAQDRGALRAFF. CDR3 nucleotide sequence: TGTGCCTGGAGTGCCCAAGACAGGGGGGCACTTCGGGCTTTCTTT.